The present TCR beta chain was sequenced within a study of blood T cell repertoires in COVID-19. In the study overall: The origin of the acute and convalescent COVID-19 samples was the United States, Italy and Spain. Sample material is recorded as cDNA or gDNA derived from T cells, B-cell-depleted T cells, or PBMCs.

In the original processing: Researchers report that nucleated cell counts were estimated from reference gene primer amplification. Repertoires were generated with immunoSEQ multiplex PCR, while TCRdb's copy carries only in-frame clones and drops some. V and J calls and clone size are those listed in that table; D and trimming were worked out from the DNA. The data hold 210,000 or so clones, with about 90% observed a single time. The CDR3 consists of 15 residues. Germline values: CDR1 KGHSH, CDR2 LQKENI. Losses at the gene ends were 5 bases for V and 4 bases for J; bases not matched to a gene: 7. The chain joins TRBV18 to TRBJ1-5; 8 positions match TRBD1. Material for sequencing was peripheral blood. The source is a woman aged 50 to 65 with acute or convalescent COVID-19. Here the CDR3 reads CASSAGGRENQPQHF. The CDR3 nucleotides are TGTGCCAGCTCAGCAGGGGGCCGAGAGAATCAGCCCCAGCATTTT.